The entry below gives a single T cell receptor beta chain sequence along with its context. This sequence may be a read error, since a much larger clone differs from it by one base. In this CDR3 the conserved last residue, phenylalanine or tryptophan, is missing, so a read error is likely. RNA transcripts gave rise to amplified TCR beta CDR3 regions. The primer set for the first-round RT-PCR of the TCR CDR3 was HTBI. TCRdb recomputed calls from the multiplex PCR reads with MiXCR, one row per CDR3 protein. Among 600,000 to 650,000 distinct CDR3 sequences listed, 15% to 20% were seen once. The data were taken from a study of T cells in Graves' hyperthyroidism and ophthalmopathy. About the study: The blood sample was taken at first diagnosis, before treatment began.

Stable Graves' hyperthyroidism meant no ophthalmopathy progression within 18 months. CDR3 length: 14 residues. Germline assignment: CDR1 SGHRS and CDR2 YFSETQ. The V segment lost 4 bases and the J segment 6 bases; nucleotides outside the gene matches: 10. The chain has TRBV5-1 and TRBJ2-7; the match to TRBD1 covers 7 bases. Sequenced input: blood. The sequence was obtained from a woman aged 30 to 39 with Graves' hyperthyroidism. The CDR3 DNA follows: TGCGCCAGCAGCCTCCGACAGGGCGAGGGCGAGCAGTACCTC. It codes for CASSLRQGEGEQYL.